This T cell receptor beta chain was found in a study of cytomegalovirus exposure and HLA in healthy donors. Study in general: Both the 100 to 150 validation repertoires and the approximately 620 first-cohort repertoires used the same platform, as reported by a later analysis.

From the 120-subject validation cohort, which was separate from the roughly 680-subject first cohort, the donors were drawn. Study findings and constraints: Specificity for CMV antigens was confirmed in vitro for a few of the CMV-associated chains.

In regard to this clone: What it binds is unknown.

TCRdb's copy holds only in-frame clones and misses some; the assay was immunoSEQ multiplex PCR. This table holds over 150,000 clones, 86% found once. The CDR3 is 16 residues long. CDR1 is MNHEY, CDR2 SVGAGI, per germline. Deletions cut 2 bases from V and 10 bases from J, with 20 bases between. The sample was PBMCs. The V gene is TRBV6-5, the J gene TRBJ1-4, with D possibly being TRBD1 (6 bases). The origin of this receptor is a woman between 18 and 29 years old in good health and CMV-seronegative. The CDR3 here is CASSYEPQGTLGKLFF. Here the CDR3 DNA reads TGTGCCAGCAGTTACGAGCCACAGGGTACATTAGGAAAACTGTTTTTT.